What follows are 32 T cell receptor beta chains derived from one specimen sequenced in a study of identifying expanded T cells in peripheral blood. Produced via immunoSEQ multiplex PCR; TCRdb's table is partial and in-frame only. The sample has about 85,000 clones, approximately 90% seen once. The sequencing sample was made of blood. The receptors were sampled from a person between 18 and 69 years old in good health.

This clone was observed a few times. CDR3 sequence reads: CSVDTSGRGEQFF. The DNA for the CDR3 is TGCAGCGTAGACACTAGCGGGAGAGGTGAGCAGTTCTTC. The chain links TRBV29-1 to TRBJ2-1, with 11 positions matching TRBD2. Germline CDR1 reads SQVTM; CDR2 reads ANQGSEA. V shed 6 bases, J shed 9 bases, and the junction held 7 bases outside the gene matches. CDR3 size: 13 residues.

V usage is TRBV6-6 and J usage is TRBJ2-7; unclear D gene. Germline V gives CDR1 MNHNY, CDR2 SVGAGI (reference sequence). The germline V and J ends were trimmed by 4 bases and 1 base, with 11 bases remaining between them. The CDR3 spans 14 residues. In nucleotides, the CDR3 is TGTGCCAGCAGTTGGCGTGAAGGATCCTACGAGCAGTACTTC. This encodes CASSWREGSYEQYF.

The rearrangement links TRBV19 to TRBJ2-1; 14 nucleotides match TRBD2. Germline values: CDR1 LNHDA, CDR2 SQIVND (reference sequence). Unmatched junction bases numbered 2, after V lost 3 bases and J lost 7 bases. This CDR3 region has 15 residues. CDR3 in amino acids: CASSMGLAGVNEQFF. The CDR3 DNA is TGTGCCAGTAGTATGGGACTAGCGGGAGTTAATGAGCAGTTCTTC.

About this clone: The sample has other DNA sequences that encode this CDR3 too. The V gene is TRBV7-2, the J gene TRBJ2-7; D possibly matches TRBD1 or TRBD2 (6 bases each). Trimming stripped 3 bases from V and 2 bases from J, with 8 bases between. This CDR3 contains 13 residues. In germline, CDR1 is SGHTA, CDR2 FQGNSA. The CDR3 DNA sequence: TGTGCCAGCAGCTTGGGGGGCACCTACGAGCAGTACTTC. Translated: CASSLGGTYEQYF.

Comment on this clone: A read error may account for a junction end that differs from germline. This sequence joins TRBV28 and TRBJ1-2; maybe TRBD1 (5 bases). CDR3 length: 11 amino acids. Germline V lookup: CDR1 MDHEN, CDR2 SYDVKM. CDR3 bases: TGTGCCAGCAGTTCCACGGTGGGGGATTACTTC. As protein: CASSSTVGDYF.

V usage is TRBV7-8 and J usage is TRBJ1-1; D might be TRBD1 (5 bases). From germline, CDR1 is SGHVS and CDR2 FQNEAQ. Trimming removed 5 bases from V and 3 bases from J, with 28 bases in between. The CDR3 has 19 residues. DNA for the CDR3: TGTGCCAGCAGCCGGGAATTTGGCCAAATGGTCAGGGAGGACACTGAAGCTTTCTTT. Protein product: CASSREFGQMVREDTEAFF.

The rearrangement links TRBV12-2 to TRBJ2-3; the DNA was not compared with TRBD1, the D call given in the table. TRBV12-2 has pseudogene status. This CDR3 region has 20 residues. CDR3 residues: CASRVFPGAWTDFGTDTQYF. In DNA, the CDR3 is TGTGCAAGTCGCGTCTTTCCTGGGGCCTGGACAGATTTCGGCACAGATACGCAGTATTTT.

The chain links TRBV28 to TRBJ1-2; 7 bases are shared with TRBD1. V shed 6 bases, J shed 0 bases, and the junction held 7 bases outside the gene matches. Germline loops: CDR1 MDHEN, CDR2 SYDVKM. This CDR3 spans 15 amino acids. The CDR3 protein is CASREQGSANYGYTF. The CDR3 DNA reads as TGTGCCAGCAGGGAACAGGGGTCCGCTAACTATGGCTACACCTTC.

The CDR3: CASSSSPGGEQYF. CDR3 coding DNA: TGTGCCAGCAGCTCCTCACCAGGGGGCGAGCAGTACTTC. The V gene is TRBV7-2, the J gene TRBJ2-7; 7 bases map to TRBD1. The V segment lost 4 bases and the J segment 6 bases; nucleotides outside the gene matches: 6. Germline V gives CDR1 SGHTA, CDR2 FQGNSA. The CDR3 has 13 amino acids.

Worth noting for this clone: Compared with germline, one end of the junction differs, possibly owing to a read error. The chain carries TRBV7-2 and TRBJ2-2; D gene unclear. Germline V lookup: CDR1 SGHTA, CDR2 FQGNSA. The CDR3 runs to 13 residues. The CDR3 reads CASSVGNSGELFF. The CDR3 bases are TGTGCCAGCAGCGTGGGGAACTCCGGGGAGCTGTTTTTT.

V usage is TRBV6-1 and J usage is TRBJ2-7; 8 positions agree with TRBD1. This CDR3 has 15 amino acids. V shed 4 bases, J shed 3 bases, and the junction held 8 bases outside the gene matches. CDR1 is MNHNS and CDR2 is SASEGT in the germline V gene. The CDR3 spells CASSGRDRSDYEQYF. CDR3 in DNA: TGTGCCAGCAGTGGACGGGACAGGTCGGACTACGAGCAGTACTTC.

This rearrangement joins TRBV4-2 to TRBJ2-2, with no clear D. CDR1 is LGHNA and CDR2 is YNFKEQ in the germline V gene. This CDR3 spans 15 amino acids. Trimming shortened V by 0 bases and J by 5 bases, and 10 bases separated the two germline ends. The CDR3 coding sequence is TGTGCCAGCAGCCAAGATTGGATGGGAACCGGGGAGCTGTTTTTT. It specifies CASSQDWMGTGELFF.

The CDR3 spells CASSQGSTRQYF. CDR3 nucleotides: TGTGCCAGCAGCCAAGGGTCGACCAGGCAGTACTTC. The chain carries TRBV14 and TRBJ2-7; D is undetermined. The CDR3 contains 12 residues. Trimming pared 1 base from V and 9 bases from J, leaving 10 bases between. The germline CDR1 and CDR2 sequences are SGHDN and FVKESK.

The chain is built from TRBV2 and TRBJ1-2; 7 bases align to TRBD1. The germline CDR1 and CDR2 sequences are SNHLY and FYNNEI. The CDR3 spans 15 residues. V dropped 3 bases and J dropped 0; count of bases not matched to a gene: 4. The CDR3 region is CASSEATGPNYGYTF. CDR3 sequence (DNA): TGTGCCAGCAGTGAGGCGACAGGGCCTAACTATGGCTACACCTTC.

This chain joins TRBV11-2 and TRBJ2-1, with D uncertain. The CDR3 contains 15 residues. The germline V gene encodes CDR1 SGHAT and CDR2 FQNNGV. V was trimmed by 3 bases and J by 9 bases, leaving 18 bases between them. The CDR3 DNA follows: TGTGCCAGCAGCTTGAGACTCATAAATGGCGGTGAGCAGTTCTTC. Residues: CASSLRLINGGEQFF.

V gene TRBV4-1 combines with J gene TRBJ2-2; D unclear. The germline V gene encodes CDR1 MGHRA and CDR2 YSYEKL. V lost 3 bases and J 3 bases, leaving 8 bases between the germline ends. CDR3 length equals 14 residues. CDR3 protein: CASSQTFDTGELFF. For the CDR3, the DNA is TGCGCCAGCAGCCAGACCTTCGACACCGGGGAGCTGTTTTTT.

J is TRBJ2-1 and V is TRBV29-1; 14 nucleotides line up with TRBD2. The J segment lost 8 bases and the V segment lost 7 bases, leaving 10 bases of the junction unmatched. The CDR3 contains 15 residues. The germline CDR1 and CDR2 sequences are SQVTM and ANQGSEA. CDR3 in DNA: TGCAGCGCTTCCGGGACTAGCGGGGGAACTGATGAGCAGTTCTTC. Its protein is CSASGTSGGTDEQFF.

V usage is TRBV6-1 and J usage is TRBJ1-2; a possible D gene is TRBD1 (6 bases). CDR3 size: 16 residues. The V gene lost 4 bases and the J gene lost 6 bases, with 21 bases spanning the gap. Germline V lookup: CDR1 MNHNS, CDR2 SASEGT. The CDR3 loop is CASSGLTIWGRDGYTF. The CDR3 DNA reads as TGTGCCAGCAGTGGTCTAACAATCTGGGGGCGAGATGGCTACACCTTC.

The chain links TRBV9 to TRBJ2-5, with D perhaps matching TRBD1 (5 bases). The CDR3 consists of 13 residues. Trimming removed 3 bases from V and 4 bases from J, with 10 bases in between. CDR1 and CDR2 from the germline V gene are SGDLS and YYNGEE. As DNA, the CDR3 is TGTGCCAGCAGCGAGGGGTCCCGAGAGACCCAGTACTTC. Translated, it gives CASSEGSRETQYF.

This chain joins TRBV7-2 and TRBJ1-2; the D gene is possibly TRBD1 (5 bases). The CDR3 totals 13 residues. Between the trimmed V and J ends, which lost 6 bases and 5 bases, there was a span of 13 bases. CDR1 and CDR2 (germline): SGHTA, FQGNSA. CDR3 bases: TGTGCCAGCAGTTTCCAGCGGGGGTATGGCTACACCTTC. Residues: CASSFQRGYGYTF.

This chain joins TRBV10-3 and TRBJ1-1; 9 bases align to TRBD1. The trim removed 5 bases at V and 3 bases at J, leaving 4 bases unmatched. The CDR3 covers 14 residues. Germline V CDR1 and CDR2: ENHRY, SYGVKD. The CDR3 region has the DNA TGTGCCATCAGTCGACAGGGGGACGACACTGAAGCTTTCTTT. Translating it yields CAISRQGDDTEAFF.

This clone was observed once. The chain recombines TRBV7-2 with TRBJ2-2; TRBD1 aligns across 9 bases. The CDR3 contains 14 residues. CDR1 is SGHTA and CDR2 is FQGNSA in the germline V gene. With V trimmed by 5 bases and J by 7 bases, 5 bases remained unmatched. The CDR3 is CASSPRTGVGELFF. CDR3 sequence (DNA): TGTGCCAGCAGCCCTAGGACAGGGGTCGGGGAGCTGTTTTTT. The variable domain in full, completed from reference TRBV7-2 and TRBJ2-2, reads GAGVSQSPSNKVTEKGKDVELRCDPISGHTALYWYRQSLGQGLEFLIYFQGNSAPDKSGLPSDRFSAERTGGSVSTLTIQRTQQEDSAVYLCASSPRTGVGELFFGEGSRLTVL.

The rearrangement links TRBV4-3 to TRBJ2-6; 10 positions match TRBD1. Germline assignment: CDR1 LGHNA and CDR2 YSLEER. V lost 3 bases, J lost 0 bases, and 2 bases stayed unmatched. The CDR3 is 17 amino acids. CDR3 loop: CASSQTGGGSGANVLTF. The CDR3 DNA sequence: TGCGCCAGCAGCCAGACAGGGGGCGGCTCTGGGGCCAACGTCCTGACTTTC.

CDR3 region: CASSNGGTAGGEQYF. The CDR3, as DNA: TGTGCCAGCAGCAACGGGGGGACAGCCGGGGGCGAGCAGTACTTC. The chain uses TRBV11-3 and TRBJ2-7, with D perhaps TRBD1 or TRBD2 (7 bases each). This CDR3 has 15 amino acids. Per germline, CDR1 SGHNT and CDR2 YENEEA. Between the trimmed V and J ends, which lost 5 bases and 6 bases, there was a span of 20 bases.

The CDR3 protein is CASSRTSVGPYEQYF. The CDR3 bases are TGTGCCAGTAGTAGAACTAGCGTGGGCCCCTACGAGCAGTACTTC. This chain links TRBV19 with TRBJ2-7, with 7 bases lining up with TRBD2. Trimming at V came to 4 bases and at J to 2 bases, leaving 8 bases not matched to a gene. The CDR3 sequence is 15 residues long. From germline, CDR1 is LNHDA and CDR2 SQIVND (reference sequence). The full variable domain, its missing parts supplied by reference TRBV19 and TRBJ2-7, is DGGITQSPKYLFRKEGQNVTLSCEQNLNHDAMYWYRQDPGQGLRLIYYSQIVNDFQKGDIAEGYSVSREKKESFPLTVTSAQKNPTAFYLCASSRTSVGPYEQYFGPGTRLTVT.

The chain combines TRBV5-1 with TRBJ2-5, with TRBD1 identical over 7 bases. This CDR3 is 14 amino acids long. Losses at the gene ends were 3 bases for V and 5 bases for J; bases not matched to a gene: 7. Germline lookup yields CDR1 SGHRS and CDR2 YFSETQ. CDR3 loop: CASSWDSGEETQYF. The CDR3 DNA reads as TGCGCCAGCAGCTGGGACAGTGGGGAGGAGACCCAGTACTTC.

The chain uses TRBV7-9 and TRBJ2-7; D is possibly TRBD1 or TRBD2 (6 bases each). The CDR3 runs 13 residues. V was pared by 10 bases and J by 4 bases, with 17 bases between. Germline loops: CDR1 SEHNR, CDR2 FQNEAQ (reference sequence). CDR3 sequence reads: CATRGGNFYEQYF. The CDR3 DNA reads TGTGCCACCAGGGGAGGTAACTTTTACGAGCAGTACTTC.

V usage is TRBV5-6 and J usage is TRBJ2-2; no clear D gene. The CDR3 length is 15 residues. Trimming removed 0 bases from V and 0 bases from J, with 6 bases in between. Germline V lookup: CDR1 SGHDT, CDR2 YYEEEE. The CDR3: CASSLVPTNTGELFF. CDR3 bases: TGTGCCAGCAGCTTGGTACCAACGAACACCGGGGAGCTGTTTTTT. Supplemented by reference TRBV5-6 and TRBJ2-2, the full variable domain reads DAGVTQSPTHLIKTRGQQVTLRCSPKSGHDTVSWYQQALGQGPQFIFQYYEEEERQRGNFPDRFSGHQFPNYSSELNVNALLLGDSALYLCASSLVPTNTGELFFGEGSRLTVL.

The chain uses TRBV7-7 and TRBJ2-1, with 13 bases aligning to TRBD2. Per germline, CDR1 SSHAT and CDR2 FNYEAQ (reference sequence). The CDR3 is 15 residues long. J gave up 6 bases and V 5 bases, and 4 bases lay outside the gene matches. The CDR3 coding sequence is TGTGCCAGCAGCCCGGGGACTAGCGGGGCCAATGAGCAGTTCTTC. Protein: CASSPGTSGANEQFF.

This chain connects TRBV4-2 to TRBJ2-7; D is unclear. Per the germline V gene, CDR1 is LGHNA and CDR2 is YNFKEQ. V lost 2 bases and J 1 base, leaving 15 bases between the germline ends. There are 16 residues in the CDR3. In DNA, the CDR3 is TGTGCCAGCAGCCAAAATCAACCCAGCTTATCCTACGAGCAGTACTTC. It encodes CASSQNQPSLSYEQYF.

The count of this clone is one. The chain employs TRBV30 and TRBJ2-5; 9 positions agree with TRBD1. The closer fit of TRBJ2-7 to the DNA end suggests the J call may be wrong. Germline V gene data show CDR1 as GTSNPN and CDR2 as SVGIG (reference sequence). The CDR3 sequence is 15 residues long. CDR3 DNA: TGTGCCTGGAGTGACGAAGCGACAGGGGGCTACGAGCAGTACTTC. It yields the protein CAWSDEATGGYEQYF.

The rearrangement uses TRBV4-3 and TRBJ2-5; the match to TRBD2 covers 12 bases. The CDR3 totals 16 residues. CDR1 LGHNA and CDR2 YSLEER come from the germline V gene. V gave up 4 bases and J gave up 5 bases; unmatched junction bases: 8. The CDR3: CASSLGTSGSLETQYF. The CDR3 nucleotides read TGCGCCAGCAGCCTTGGGACTAGCGGGTCCCTGGAGACCCAGTACTTC.